The rows below give T cell receptor beta chains drawn from one sample of a study of cytomegalovirus exposure and HLA in healthy donors. Repertoires were generated with immunoSEQ multiplex PCR, while TCRdb's copy carries only in-frame clones and drops some. The data contain approximately 190,000 clones, around 83% of them singletons. The source material was PBMCs. All receptors come from a man in his forties in good health and CMV-seropositive. Each CDR3 is given with its conserved first and last residue. D genes are given only for firm matches.

v_gene: TRBV4-1
len: 15
d_gene: .
j_gene: TRBJ2-2
CDR3aa: CASSHLRLVGGELFF

v_gene: TRBV5-1
len: 16
d_gene: TRBD1
j_gene: TRBJ2-1
CDR3aa: CASSLDSLGQGFEQFF

v_gene: TRBV18
len: 15
d_gene: TRBD1
j_gene: TRBJ1-2
CDR3aa: CASSPPLSRGYGYTF

v_gene: TRBV5-6
len: 17
d_gene: TRBD2
j_gene: TRBJ2-7
CDR3aa: CASSRGLAGGGVYEQYF

v_gene: TRBV6-5
len: 16
d_gene: .
j_gene: .
CDR3aa: CASSYLFQGSIYEQYF

v_gene: TRBV5-4
len: 15
d_gene: .
j_gene: TRBJ2-5
CDR3aa: CASSLRRGGEETQYF

v_gene: TRBV7-8
len: 15
d_gene: .
j_gene: TRBJ1-2
CDR3aa: CASSPEGGPHYGYTF

v_gene: TRBV11-2
len: 15
d_gene: TRBD1
j_gene: TRBJ1-3
CDR3aa: CASRDRDRAGNTIYF

v_gene: TRBV6-6
len: 16
d_gene: TRBD1
j_gene: TRBJ1-2
CDR3aa: CASTDRRGQGDYGYTF

v_gene: TRBV15
len: 16
d_gene: .
j_gene: TRBJ2-2
CDR3aa: CATSFGRGARTGELFF

v_gene: TRBV9
len: 16
d_gene: .
j_gene: TRBJ2-3
CDR3aa: CASSPFKSLNSDTQYF

v_gene: TRBV5-6
len: 14
d_gene: .
j_gene: TRBJ2-7
CDR3aa: CASSLGGPDYEQYF

v_gene: TRBV7-3
len: 14
d_gene: TRBD1
j_gene: TRBJ1-2
CDR3aa: CASLVTDRGYGYTF

v_gene: TRBV14
len: 17
d_gene: .
j_gene: TRBJ2-1
CDR3aa: CASSLLSGVWAGNEQFF

v_gene: TRBV5-1
len: 15
d_gene: .
j_gene: TRBJ2-4
CDR3aa: CASSFLLGLGNIQYF

v_gene: TRBV9
len: 15
d_gene: .
j_gene: TRBJ1-2
CDR3aa: CASSPSERGLYGYTF

v_gene: TRBV10-3
len: 14
d_gene: .
j_gene: TRBJ1-3
CDR3aa: CAISADISGNTIYF

v_gene: TRBV6-5
len: 14
d_gene: TRBD1
j_gene: TRBJ1-2
CDR3aa: CASSADRGRRGYTF

v_gene: TRBV9
len: 15
d_gene: .
j_gene: TRBJ1-4
CDR3aa: CASSVEGQGIEKLFF

v_gene: TRBV5-6
len: 14
d_gene: TRBD1
j_gene: TRBJ2-5
CDR3aa: CASSVGQNQETQYF

v_gene: TRBV7-2
len: 14
d_gene: .
j_gene: TRBJ2-7
CDR3aa: CASSPLGWSYEQYF

v_gene: TRBV11-3
len: 15
d_gene: TRBD2
j_gene: TRBJ2-1
CDR3aa: CASSSGTSVDNEQFF

v_gene: TRBV7-2
len: 17
d_gene: TRBD2
j_gene: TRBJ2-1
CDR3aa: CASSLELAASSYNEQFF

v_gene: TRBV4-3
len: 17
d_gene: .
j_gene: TRBJ2-6
CDR3aa: CASSQEGSGSRANVLTF

v_gene: TRBV30
len: 13
d_gene: .
j_gene: TRBJ1-2
CDR3aa: CAWSVPGTYGYTF

v_gene: TRBV6-1
len: 14
d_gene: .
j_gene: TRBJ2-4
CDR3aa: CASSERRLKNIQYF

v_gene: TRBV5-1
len: 16
d_gene: TRBD2
j_gene: TRBJ2-1
CDR3aa: CASSSTSDLLYNEQFF

v_gene: TRBV6-1
len: 14
d_gene: TRBD1
j_gene: TRBJ1-6
CDR3aa: CASSDTGGDSPLHF

v_gene: TRBV9
len: 17
d_gene: TRBD1
j_gene: TRBJ2-2
CDR3aa: CASSSLPGQLKTGELFF

v_gene: TRBV2
len: 18
d_gene: TRBD2
j_gene: TRBJ2-3
CDR3aa: CASSERLAGVGGADTQYF

v_gene: TRBV27
len: 14
d_gene: TRBD2
j_gene: TRBJ2-1
CDR3aa: CASSPMGRAYEQFF

v_gene: TRBV25-1
len: 14
d_gene: TRBD1
j_gene: TRBJ2-7
CDR3aa: CASSIPGQGLEQYF

v_gene: TRBV4-1
len: 19
d_gene: .
j_gene: TRBJ2-7
CDR3aa: CASSQDPKKKPPGAYEQYF

v_gene: TRBV7-9
len: 13
d_gene: .
j_gene: TRBJ1-2
CDR3aa: CSSSFPGDYGYTF

v_gene: TRBV6-1
len: 16
d_gene: TRBD1
j_gene: TRBJ2-1
CDR3aa: CASSEAGTGNYNEQFF